This paragraph covers one T cell receptor beta chain sequence. Its antigen is currently unknown. A junction end diverges from the germline sequence, so it may reflect a read error. This sample is drawn from a study of T cells in Graves' hyperthyroidism and ophthalmopathy. Findings and limits, study-wide: It was a median 6.5 months before onset that the model predicted ophthalmopathy. Among thyroid clonotypes expanded above 0.001, most also appeared in blood.

This CDR3 has 17 residues. Germline CDR1 LNHNV, CDR2 YYDKDF (reference sequence). Patients aged 18 to 65 with hyperthyroidism were newly diagnosed, with duration under 2 months. Diagnoses were established using clinical symptoms, serum thyroxine and TRAb, thyroid ultrasound and orbital computed tomography. Amplified TCR beta CDR3 regions derived from RNA transcripts. The HTBI primer set drove a first-round RT-PCR of the TCR CDR3. One entry per CDR3 protein, called by TCRdb with MiXCR from the multiplex PCR reads. This sample yields 96,000 or so distinct CDR3 sequences, of which under 65% are seen a single time; roughly 29% belongs to the top ten.

V is TRBV15 and J is TRBJ1-4; TRBD1 is a possible D gene (5 bases). The TCR originated in a woman aged 35 to 49 with Graves' hyperthyroidism. Specimen: blood. The CDR3 is CATSRKTWGAMSERLFF. CDR3 sequence (DNA): TGTGCCACCAGCAGAAAAACTTGGGGCGCTATGAGTGAAAGACTGTTTTTT. Using reference TRBV15 and TRBJ1-4 for the parts outside the CDR3, the full variable domain is DAMVIQNPRYQVTQFGKPVTLSCSQTLNHNVMYWYQQKSSQAPKLLFHYYDKDFNNEADTPDNFQSRRPNTSFCFLDIRSPGLGDTAMYLCATSRKTWGAMSERLFFGSGTQLSVL.